This T cell receptor beta chain was sequenced during a study of blood T cell repertoires in COVID-19. The sample holds one count of this clone. The sample contains more than one DNA sequence encoding this CDR3. The repertoire was sequenced with immunoSEQ multiplex PCR; TCRdb's copy has only in-frame clones and lacks some. Here the sample spans 150,000 to 200,000 clones, around nine tenths being singletons. Trimming removed 4 bases from V and 4 bases from J, with 8 bases in between. The germline CDR1 and CDR2 sequences are MGHDK and SYGVNS. This CDR3 comprises 13 residues. The sequence derives from a woman in her sixties or seventies with COVID-19, enrolled during active disease. Sequenced: peripheral blood. The rearrangement uses TRBV25-1 and TRBJ1-3; weak D call: TRBD1 (5 bases). CDR3 bases: TGTGCCAGCAGTGCAGGGTCGGGAAACACCATATATTTT. Protein sequence: CASSAGSGNTIYF.